The T cell receptor (beta chain) under discussion was sequenced for a study of identical twins (dated by TCRdb to the mid-2010s). At the level of the whole study: To test whether fetal clonotypes persist, this study deep-sequenced TCR alpha and beta repertoires from monozygotic twins, from unrelated adults of various ages, and from cord blood. To rule out contamination, the twin experiments were replicated at different times with different library preparation protocols. Broad study findings and their caveats: Fewer insertions were carried by abundant cord blood beta clonotypes; a weaker similar trend was observed in young adult naive repertoires, while no such trend was observed in memory repertoires. Zero-insertion analyses could be partly confounded by invariant T cells such as MAIT and iNKT, though diverse VJ usage argued against such confounding for most clonotypes. Conclusions relied on cross-sectional statistical analysis, since the same donors could not be followed over many years. Out-of-frame TCR alpha sharing in monozygotic twins was systematically underestimated by recombination models, whereas sharing between unrelated individuals was in agreement with the recombination models. A weaker excess of twin sharing was found in beta out-of-frame sequences because the signal-to-noise ratio was lowered by fewer shared sequences. Compared with coincidental sharing between unrelated individuals, out-of-frame TCR alpha sequences shared between twins showed an excess of sequences with low generation probability.

For this chain, trimming is 1 base at the V end and 2 bases at the J end, and the number of junction bases without a gene match is 11. The germline V gene gives CDR1 as MGHDK and CDR2 as SYGVNS. The CDR3 runs 17 amino acids, cysteine and phenylalanine included. Only CDR3 DNA remains: 51 bases, in frame from the first base. The library came from 5' RACE. The data were produced on an Illumina HiSeq 2000. Template switching introduced a universal primer binding site; the final cDNA contained a unique molecular identifier, enabling accurate counting of TCR cDNA molecules. Specific primers in the conserved constant-segment region were used to synthesize first-strand cDNA for the TCR alpha and beta chains. To control for contamination, each cDNA library was double barcoded with a SMART-Mk sample barcode plus Illumina barcodes. TruSeq adapter sequences, together with Illumina sample barcodes, were added in two successive PCR steps. The Illumina HiSeq platform was used with custom primers to sequence TCR alpha and beta cDNA libraries. The study's own analysis went as follows. MiGEC processed the raw reads to extract unique molecular identifiers, while MiXCR was used to determine the CDR3 positions. Recombination models were inferred per individual with the repgenHMM and IGoR tools using an EM algorithm. Shared clonotype analysis was performed with the tcR package in R, normalizing sharing by the product of cloneset sizes. To study raw recombination without the effects of thymic and clonal selection, out-of-frame nonproductive sequences were analyzed. TCRdb handled the public reads itself, with Q25 trimming in fastp and clone calling in MiXCR, and kept productive beta chains. When rows share a CDR3 protein, they turn into one entry using the most common DNA and genes. These V and J calls derive from TCRdb rather than the authors' analysis. The sample profile shows some 500,000 distinct CDR3 sequences; over 11% of them were found once. Clones ranked in the top ten supply around 0.98% of the sample.

This clonotype was detected a few times. This clone's antigen is unknown. No base qualities exist here, and no much larger clone lies one base off it. Every donor in the study was a healthy Caucasian. Three pairs of female monozygotic twins, all aged about 18 to 30 years, were included in the twin cohort. Positive isolation kits from Invitrogen were used to isolate CD4+ and CD8+ T cell populations. This same sample was also taken into another study, of yellow fever vaccine responses in identical twins. Looking at the second paper: According to the authors, the vaccine-induced T cell response in identical twins seemed to be partly convergent and partly specific to each individual. The study precisely tracked vaccine-responding T cell clones in identical twins.

Sequencing was done on a sample of CD4+ T cells sorted from blood. The sequence derives from a young woman in good health. The chain is encoded by TRBV25-1 joined to TRBJ2-7; 7 middle bases align to TRBD2. The bases read TGTGCCAGCAGTGAATTGAGGGAGGGCACCGATACCTACGAGCAGTACTTC. Its coded protein is CASSELREGTDTYEQYF.